These T cell receptor beta chains were read from a single sample in a study of CD8 T cells in Susac syndrome. Each CDR3 protein gets one entry after TCRdb re-called the immunoSEQ multiplex PCR reads with MiXCR. This sample carries about 240,000 distinct CDR3 sequences, about 96% of them seen once, and the ten largest clones take about 0.095%. The sequencing input was CD4+ T cells from PBMCs. The receptors stem from a human donor with Susac syndrome. The CDR3 runs from the conserved cysteine through the conserved F or W.

>TRBV20-1|TRBJ2-1
CSAPRVAGGVDNEQFF
>TRBV20-1|TRBJ1-5
CSASAGVIRDQPQHF
>TRBV5-1|TRBJ2-5
CASRTGSQETQYF
>TRBV10-3|TRBJ1-4
CAISTTNEKLFF
>TRBV29-1|TRBJ2-5
CSQPREQETQYF
>TRBV29-1|TRBJ2-1
CSVDSTGIGHEQFF
>TRBV7-9|TRBJ2-7
CASSPPIGDRGSYEQYF
>TRBV27|TRBJ2-1
CASSTTGASYNEQFF
>TRBV29-1|TRBJ1-1
CSGSAGWQNTEAFF
>TRBV20-1|TRBJ2-7
CSARSRLAGVAYEQYF
>TRBV20-1|TRBJ2-5
CSAGQYYQETQYF
>TRBV20-1|TRBJ2-7
CSARQAGGPYEQYF
>TRBV30|TRBJ1-3
CAWSANTIYF
>TRBV7-2|TRBJ2-1
CASGGGGNPYNEQFF
>TRBV19|TRBJ2-5
CASSLQSVETQYF
>TRBV28|TRBJ2-3
CASRQGLDTQYF
>TRBV20-1|TRBJ2-3
CSARGELNTQYF
>TRBV6-4|TRBJ1-1
CASSEQWNTEAFF
>TRBV11-2|TRBJ2-4
CASSLSGVAKNIQYF
>TRBV12-3/TRBV12-4|TRBJ2-5
CASSLSGRKETQYF
>TRBV14|TRBJ1-4
CASSLTRRGEKLFF
>TRBV7-9|TRBJ2-5
CASSRSTGEWEETQYF
>TRBV27|TRBJ2-1
CASSLDRRHNEQFF
>TRBV30|TRBJ2-5
CAGSQRRDHRPYF
>TRBV5-1|TRBJ2-7
CASSSSGQVGEQYF
>TRBV25-1|TRBJ2-3
CAGGDTDTQYF
>TRBV20-1|TRBJ1-1
CSASKGKRRTEAFF
>TRBV7-2|TRBJ2-5
CASSIRGLQYF
>TRBV27|TRBJ1-1
CASRGIGTEAFF
>TRBV20-1|TRBJ2-4
CSARTGSKNIQYF
>TRBV21-1|TRBJ2-7
CASRITGYDSYEQYF
>TRBV5-1|TRBJ2-3
CASSRDGSTDTQYF
>TRBV12-3/TRBV12-4|TRBJ2-7
CASSPSGRSYEQYF
>TRBV21-1|TRBJ2-5
CASSMKDYQETQYF
>TRBV12-3/TRBV12-4|TRBJ2-5
CASSWGAGETQYF
>TRBV11-2|TRBJ2-3
CASSLTLLAGPDTQYF
>TRBV15|TRBJ1-1
CATSREGGRIYAEAFF
>TRBV3-1|TRBJ1-1
CASSQETVNTEAFF
>TRBV28|TRBJ1-1
CAIGLAEAFF
>TRBV5-1|TRBJ2-3
CASTEMGGSADTQYF
>TRBV4-1|TRBJ2-2
CASSPSGRQGRAGELFF
>TRBV28|TRBJ2-7
CASSSMYYEQYF
>TRBV5-1|TRBJ1-5
CASSWGSNQPQHF
>TRBV29-1|TRBJ2-1
CSALVWASYNEQFF
>TRBV25-1|TRBJ2-7
CASSVGTAWDEQYF
>TRBV18|TRBJ1-2
CASSPALEQYNYGYTF